This T cell receptor (beta chain) came from a study of T cell responses to AZD1222 COVID-19 vaccine. Only in-frame clones appear in the TCRdb table, and some are missing; sequencing was by immunoSEQ multiplex PCR. This table has approximately 190,000 clones, around 90% appearing once. V was clipped by 4 bases and J by 4 bases, with 13 bases between them. CDR1 SQVTM and CDR2 ANQGSEA come from the germline V gene. The CDR3 totals 14 residues. This clone has just one count. The chain combines TRBV29-1 with TRBJ2-2; tentative D call: TRBD1 (6 bases). Sequenced here: peripheral blood, sampled on day 0 of AZD1222 vaccination. This TCR derives from an adult in good health. The CDR3 spells CSVAGTTSTGELFF. CDR3 DNA sequence: TGCAGCGTTGCCGGGACAACCTCCACCGGGGAGCTGTTTTTT.